The 17 T cell receptor beta chains presented below share a single source sample, sequenced in a study of blood T cell repertoires in COVID-19 (dated by TCRdb to about 2020). Library preparation used the immunoSEQ multiplex PCR assay. TCRdb re-hosts the immuneACCESS table, in-frame sequences only. Its copies lack some clones; in the studies checked, an unresolved V gene accounts for under half of them, and the cause for the rest is not known. Recorded for this sample are 90,000 to 150,000 clones; roughly 90% of them occurred a single time. The ten largest make up about 18% of the sample. Sequenced: peripheral blood. The receptors originated from a human donor with acute or convalescent COVID-19. The donor label of this sample is uncertain.

This chain connects TRBV9 to TRBJ2-2; TRBD1 matches at 10 bases. J gave up 7 bases and V 4 bases, and 7 bases lay outside the gene matches. The CDR3 has 15 residues. Germline V gene lookup returns CDR1 SGDLS and CDR2 YYNGEE. The CDR3 DNA is TGTGCCAGCAGCAAGACAGGGGGCGCGCACGGGGAGCTGTTTTTT. Translating it yields CASSKTGGAHGELFF.

The chain recombines TRBV30 with TRBJ1-4; D unresolved. The CDR3 is made up of 13 amino acids. V dropped 1 base and J dropped 8 bases, with 11 bases sitting between them. Germline V gene lookup returns CDR1 GTSNPN and CDR2 SVGIG (reference sequence). The CDR3 reads CAWSGRSGEKLFF. In DNA form, the CDR3 reads TGTGCCTGGAGTGGCAGGTCTGGAGAAAAACTGTTTTTT.

The J gene is TRBJ2-1, the V gene TRBV10-3, with 7 bases that match TRBD2. Trimming at V came to 11 bases and at J to 5 bases, leaving 12 bases not matched to a gene. The CDR3 totals 14 residues. Germline CDR1 ENHRY, CDR2 SYGVKD. This chain's CDR3 is CALAQRGEHNEQFF. CDR3 DNA: TGTGCCCTCGCCCAGCGGGGAGAACACAATGAGCAGTTCTTC.

This CDR3 reads CASSSAGAGMNTEAFF. The CDR3 bases are TGTGCCAGCAGTTCCGCGGGGGCGGGAATGAACACTGAAGCTTTCTTT. The chain joins TRBV28 to TRBJ1-1; possibly TRBD1 for D (6 bases). Germline V gene data show CDR1 as MDHEN and CDR2 as SYDVKM. The CDR3 has 16 residues. Trimming took 4 bases from V and 0 from J, leaving 15 bases between them.

The V gene is TRBV14, the J gene TRBJ2-5; D ambiguous. The CDR3 is made up of 13 amino acids. Trimming removed 1 base at V and 6 bases at J, with 9 bases between. Looked up from germline, CDR1 is SGHDN and CDR2 is FVKESK. The CDR3 DNA is TGTGCCAGCAGCCAAGTTCGGAGAAAGACCCAGTACTTC. Translated: CASSQVRRKTQYF.

This clone was recorded once. The chain carries TRBV5-1 and TRBJ2-1; 9 nucleotides line up with TRBD1. V lost 0 bases and J lost 6; bases outside the gene matches: 4. This CDR3 region has 15 residues. Germline V gene data show CDR1 as SGHRS and CDR2 as YFSETQ. CDR3: CASSLDGTGLNEQFF. DNA of the CDR3: TGCGCCAGCAGCTTGGACGGGACAGGGCTCAATGAGCAGTTCTTC.

The CDR3 is CASSLGPGSGYGYTF. CDR3 nucleotides: TGTGCCAGCAGCTTAGGCCCAGGCAGTGGGTATGGCTACACCTTC. The chain joins TRBV7-9 to TRBJ1-2; D is unresolved. V lost 1 base, J lost 5 bases, and 14 bases lay in between. CDR3 length equals 15 residues. Germline V CDR1 and CDR2: SEHNR, FQNEAQ (reference sequence).

The chain carries TRBV6-6 and TRBJ1-1; the D gene is possibly TRBD1 (6 bases). This CDR3 is 13 amino acids long. CDR1 and CDR2 from the germline V gene are MNHNY and SVGAGI (reference sequence). Trimming removed 7 bases at V and 5 bases at J, with 14 bases between. CDR3 DNA sequence: TGTGCCAGCACCACGGGGGGCGGAACTGAAGCTTTCTTT. Its protein product is CASTTGGGTEAFF.

V is TRBV2 and J is TRBJ2-1, with D possibly TRBD1 on 5 matching bases. The CDR3 covers 15 residues. Trimming shortened V by 9 bases and J by 0 bases, and 15 bases separated the two germline ends. Germline CDR1 is SNHLY and CDR2 is FYNNEI. The CDR3 region has the DNA TGTGCCAGTACTCCAGGGTCCAGCTCCTACAATGAGCAGTTCTTC. This encodes CASTPGSSSYNEQFF.

Only one count was recorded for this clone. The chain couples TRBV11-2 to TRBJ2-7; D possibly corresponds to TRBD1 (5 bases). This CDR3 contains 15 residues. The germline CDR1 and CDR2 sequences are SGHAT and FQNNGV. Trimming cost V 5 bases and J 3 bases, with 17 bases left between them. CDR3 nucleotides: TGTGCCAGCAGCCCAGGGTTCGAGGCAGGCTACGAGCAGTACTTC. This translates into CASSPGFEAGYEQYF.

In DNA, the CDR3 is TGTGCCAGCAGCGAGCGGGGGGTCGACACCGGGGAGCTGTTTTTT. As protein: CASSERGVDTGELFF. The chain couples TRBV9 to TRBJ2-2; 9 bases fit TRBD2. V trimming: 3 bases; J trimming: 3 bases; junction bases outside the gene matches: 3. CDR1 is SGDLS and CDR2 is YYNGEE in the germline V gene. The CDR3 extends over 15 amino acids.

This rearrangement joins TRBV18 to TRBJ1-5; 8 bases match TRBD1. Germline assignment: CDR1 KGHSH and CDR2 LQKENI. This CDR3 has 14 residues. Germline trimming cut 3 bases from V and 6 bases from J; bases unmatched to any gene: 4. This CDR3 reads CASSPLTGAQPQHF. CDR3 in DNA: TGTGCCAGCTCACCCCTGACAGGGGCTCAGCCCCAGCATTTT.

The genes are TRBV4-2 and TRBJ1-4, with D hard to call. Germline lookup yields CDR1 LGHNA and CDR2 YNFKEQ. The germline V and J ends were trimmed by 1 base and 0 bases, with 9 bases remaining between them. The CDR3 totals 16 residues. Here the CDR3 reads CASSQGLGATNEKLFF. CDR3 coding DNA: TGTGCCAGCAGCCAAGGACTCGGTGCAACTAATGAAAAACTGTTTTTT.

This chain joins TRBV13 and TRBJ1-1; D is perhaps TRBD1 (5 bases). Germline loops: CDR1 PRHDT, CDR2 FYEKMQ (reference sequence). The CDR3 contains 15 residues. Trimming took 7 bases from V and 2 from J, leaving 17 bases between them. The CDR3 DNA follows: TGTGCCAGCAAACAAATGGCCGGGGGAAACACTGAAGCTTTCTTT. Encoded protein: CASKQMAGGNTEAFF.

The gene calls are TRBV15 and TRBJ1-1; maybe TRBD1 (6 bases). V lost 7 bases and J 3 bases, leaving 12 bases between the germline ends. The CDR3 consists of 13 residues. Per germline, CDR1 LNHNV and CDR2 YYDKDF (reference sequence). CDR3 amino acids: CATKQGQDTEAFF. The CDR3 DNA follows: TGTGCCACCAAGCAGGGGCAGGACACTGAAGCTTTCTTT.

V is TRBV5-4 and J is TRBJ2-7; 10 nucleotides line up with TRBD1. CDR1 and CDR2 (germline): SGHNT, YYREEE (reference sequence). Germline trimming cut 0 bases from V and 4 bases from J; bases unmatched to any gene: 4. CDR3 size: 15 residues. In DNA, the CDR3 is TGTGCCAGCAGCTTGGATCAGGGACAGGGGTACGAGCAGTACTTC. Translated, it gives CASSLDQGQGYEQYF.

A few counts support this clone. This chain uses TRBV5-1 with TRBJ1-2, with no clear D. The V gene's germline CDR1 is SGHRS and CDR2 YFSETQ. This CDR3 has 14 amino acids. V dropped 0 bases and J dropped 6 bases, with 12 bases sitting between them. This CDR3 is CASSLAIEANGYTF. CDR3 coding DNA: TGCGCCAGCAGCTTGGCCATAGAAGCAAATGGCTACACCTTC.